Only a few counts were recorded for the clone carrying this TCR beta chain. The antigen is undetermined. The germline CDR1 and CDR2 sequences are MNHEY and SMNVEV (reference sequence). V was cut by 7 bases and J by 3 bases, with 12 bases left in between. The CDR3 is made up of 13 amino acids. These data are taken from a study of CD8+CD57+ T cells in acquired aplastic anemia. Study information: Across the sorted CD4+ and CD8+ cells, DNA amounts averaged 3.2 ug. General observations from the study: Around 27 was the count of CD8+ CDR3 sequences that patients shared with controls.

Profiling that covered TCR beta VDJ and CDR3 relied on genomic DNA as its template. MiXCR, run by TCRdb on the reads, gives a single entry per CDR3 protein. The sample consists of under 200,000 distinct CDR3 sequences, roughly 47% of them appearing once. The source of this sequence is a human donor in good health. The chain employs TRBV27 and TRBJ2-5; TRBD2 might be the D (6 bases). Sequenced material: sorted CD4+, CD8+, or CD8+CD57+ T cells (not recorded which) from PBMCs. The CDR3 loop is CASKSGLKETQYF. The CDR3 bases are TGTGCCAGCAAATCGGGACTGAAAGAGACCCAGTACTTC.